A single sample is the source of the 30 T cell receptor beta chains below, sequenced in a study of OX40 agonist ivuxolimab in advanced cancers. Assay: immunoSEQ multiplex PCR; the TCRdb copy retains only in-frame clones and omits some. Of 80,000 to 95,000 clones listed, approximately 91% are singletons. This material consisted of CD4+ or CD8+ T cells sorted from blood, taken in a trial of the OX40 agonist ivuxolimab. The source is an adult with an advanced solid tumor such as melanoma, head and neck, liver or kidney cancer.

This clone was counted a single time. V gene TRBV7-7 combines with J gene TRBJ2-5; 8 nucleotides agree with TRBD1. CDR3 length: 14 residues. Losses at the gene ends were 6 bases for V and 5 bases for J; bases not matched to a gene: 8. CDR1 SSHAT and CDR2 FNYEAQ come from the germline V gene (reference sequence). The CDR3 is CASSPQGARETQYF. As DNA, the CDR3 is TGTGCCAGCAGTCCTCAGGGGGCGCGGGAGACCCAGTACTTC.

This chain links TRBV19 with TRBJ2-2; a weak D match, TRBD1 (6 bases). The V and J ends lost 1 base and 1 base respectively, with 10 bases between them. This CDR3 comprises 16 residues. Germline CDR1 and CDR2: LNHDA and SQIVND (reference sequence). The CDR3 nucleotides are TGTGCCAGTAGTATAGGAAAGGGGGTGAACACCGGGGAGCTGTTTTTT. Amino acids: CASSIGKGVNTGELFF.

Turning to this clone: The conserved phenylalanine or tryptophan normally closing the CDR3 is absent here, so this likely arose from a read error. The DNA is left out, because the CDR3 cannot be placed on it with certainty; the CDR3 is given as TCRdb lists it. This sequence joins TRBV6-1 and TRBJ2-7; the D segment call TRBD1 is taken from the table without a DNA check. In germline, CDR1 is MNHNS, CDR2 SASEGT. The CDR3 extends over 11 residues, inclusive of both ends. The CDR3 sequence is CASGIGTSSYS.

This chain connects TRBV30 to TRBJ2-5; no clear D gene. The ends were cut back, 2 bases at V and 0 bases at J, with 4 bases in the middle. The CDR3 extends over 12 amino acids. Germline V CDR1 and CDR2: GTSNPN, SVGIG (reference sequence). CDR3 sequence: CAWSPYQETQYF. The CDR3, as DNA: TGTGCCTGGAGTCCATACCAAGAGACCCAGTACTTC.

The chain recombines TRBV6-1 with TRBJ1-2; D possibly corresponds to TRBD1 (5 bases). V lost 1 base and J 5 bases, leaving 14 bases between the germline ends. The germline gives CDR1 MNHNS, CDR2 SASEGT. This CDR3 comprises 15 residues. The DNA for the CDR3 is TGTGCCAGCAGTGAAGGACCTGGGGCGGCTTATGGCTACACCTTC. Translation: CASSEGPGAAYGYTF.

The V and J genes are TRBV28 and TRBJ1-4; 9 bases line up with TRBD1. Trimming at V came to 5 bases and at J to 8 bases, leaving 9 bases not matched to a gene. CDR1 is MDHEN and CDR2 is SYDVKM in the germline V gene. The CDR3 has 15 residues. The CDR3 protein is CASSPPTGGNEKLFF. The CDR3, as DNA: TGTGCCAGCAGTCCCCCAACAGGGGGCAACGAAAAACTGTTTTTT. Variable domain in full (rest from reference TRBV28 and TRBJ1-4): DVKVTQSSRYLVKRTGEKVFLECVQDMDHENMFWYRQDPGLGLRLIYFSYDVKMKEKGDIPEGYSVSREKKERFSLILESASTNQTSMYLCASSPPTGGNEKLFFGSGTQLSVL.

The chain couples TRBV11-2 to TRBJ1-1; unclear D gene. Germline V CDR1 and CDR2: SGHAT, FQNNGV. V lost 3 bases to trimming and J lost 7 bases, with 12 bases between them. This CDR3 has 13 amino acids. This CDR3 is CASSFTLDGEAFF. The CDR3 coding sequence is TGTGCCAGCAGCTTTACCCTAGACGGTGAAGCTTTCTTT.

A word on this clone: Additional DNA sequences in this sample encode the identical CDR3. The V gene is TRBV5-1, the J gene TRBJ2-2; perhaps TRBD2 as D (5 bases). V lost 0 bases, J lost 0 bases, and 6 bases lay in between. The germline gives CDR1 SGHRS, CDR2 YFSETQ. The CDR3 length is 15 residues. CDR3 sequence: CASSLAGTNTGELFF. The CDR3, as DNA: TGCGCCAGCAGCTTGGCGGGGACGAACACCGGGGAGCTGTTTTTT.

This chain joins TRBV28 and TRBJ2-7, with 7 bases aligning to TRBD1. V lost 4 bases and J lost 11; bases outside the gene matches: 5. The CDR3 has 11 amino acids. Germline loops: CDR1 MDHEN, CDR2 SYDVKM. The CDR3 DNA reads as TGTGCCAGCAGTTCCAGGGACAGCGAGTACTTC. Its protein product is CASSSRDSEYF. The full variable domain, rest sourced from reference TRBV28 and TRBJ2-7, is DVKVTQSSRYLVKRTGEKVFLECVQDMDHENMFWYRQDPGLGLRLIYFSYDVKMKEKGDIPEGYSVSREKKERFSLILESASTNQTSMYLCASSSRDSEYFGPGTRLTVT.

V gene TRBV11-2 combines with J gene TRBJ2-7, with a tentative D call TRBD1 (5 bases). There are 12 residues in the CDR3. Trimming shortened V by 3 bases and J by 6 bases, and 9 bases separated the two germline ends. Germline loops: CDR1 SGHAT, CDR2 FQNNGV. The CDR3 DNA is TGTGCCAGCAGCTTTCAGGGTTCCGAGCAGTACTTC. Its protein is CASSFQGSEQYF.

The genes are TRBV2 and TRBJ2-7, with TRBD2 as a possible D gene (5 bases). CDR1 and CDR2 from the germline V gene are SNHLY and FYNNEI. The length of the CDR3 is 14 residues. Trimming removed 6 bases at V and 4 bases at J, with 16 bases between. The CDR3 here is CASRKPSGGYEQYF. The CDR3 region has the DNA TGTGCCAGCAGGAAACCTTCCGGCGGGTACGAGCAGTACTTC.

The chain couples TRBV5-1 to TRBJ1-1, with D unclear. V gave up 0 bases and J gave up 0 bases, with 9 bases separating them. Germline V CDR1 and CDR2: SGHRS, YFSETQ. The CDR3 runs to 15 residues. The CDR3 region is CASSLVSGMNTEAFF. The CDR3 DNA reads TGCGCCAGCAGCTTGGTTTCAGGAATGAACACTGAAGCTTTCTTT. The variable domain in full, with the rest retrieved from reference TRBV5-1 and TRBJ1-1, is KAGVTQTPRYLIKTRGQQVTLSCSPISGHRSVSWYQQTPGQGLQFLFEYFSETQRNKGNFPGRFSGRQFSNSRSEMNVSTLELGDSALYLCASSLVSGMNTEAFFGQGTRLTVV.

V is TRBV7-2 and J is TRBJ2-1; 11 nucleotides align to TRBD2. J was trimmed by 5 bases and V by 0 bases; bases with no gene match: 3. Germline V CDR1 and CDR2: SGHTA, FQGNSA. The CDR3 consists of 16 residues. The CDR3 loop reads CASSLAASGRNNEQFF. Written as DNA, the CDR3 is TGTGCCAGCAGCTTAGCTGCTAGCGGGAGGAACAATGAGCAGTTCTTC.

The chain carries TRBV30 and TRBJ1-1, with D possibly being TRBD1 (6 bases). V was pared by 2 bases and J by 11 bases, with 9 bases between. The length of the CDR3 is 10 residues. Germline lookup yields CDR1 GTSNPN and CDR2 SVGIG (reference sequence). CDR3 in amino acids: CAWSSGEAFF. The CDR3 bases are TGTGCCTGGAGTTCAGGGGAGGCTTTCTTT.

The gene calls are TRBV5-1 and TRBJ1-1, with D hard to call. Per the germline V gene, CDR1 is SGHRS and CDR2 is YFSETQ. Trimming removed 0 bases from V and 4 bases from J, with 13 bases in between. The CDR3 length is 15 residues. Here the CDR3 DNA reads TGCGCCAGCAGCTTGGGCGGGGTTGCTGGCACTGAAGCTTTCTTT. Protein product: CASSLGGVAGTEAFF.

V and J are TRBV30 and TRBJ2-1, with 10 bases that match TRBD2. The CDR3 totals 14 residues. CDR1 is GTSNPN, CDR2 SVGIG, per germline (reference sequence). Trimming removed 1 base from V and 8 bases from J; junction bases left unmatched: 5. The CDR3 region is CAWSGRLAGHEQFF. CDR3 nucleotides: TGTGCCTGGAGTGGCCGACTAGCGGGCCATGAGCAGTTCTTC.

The CDR3, as DNA: TGTGCCAGTAGTGGGGACAGGGGGCGCGAGCAGTACTTC. Encoded protein: CASSGDRGREQYF. V gene TRBV19 combines with J gene TRBJ2-7; 12 bases map to TRBD1. The germline V gene encodes CDR1 LNHDA and CDR2 SQIVND (reference sequence). The V and J ends lost 5 bases and 6 bases, in that order; junction bases with no gene match: 2. The CDR3 is 13 residues long.

This rearrangement joins TRBV19 to TRBJ2-5, with TRBD2 matching over 8 bases. J was trimmed by 0 bases and V by 7 bases; bases with no gene match: 7. From germline, CDR1 is LNHDA and CDR2 SQIVND (reference sequence). This CDR3 is built from 15 residues. The CDR3 protein is CASKGVAGNQETQYF. The CDR3 bases are TGTGCCAGTAAAGGAGTAGCGGGGAACCAAGAGACCCAGTACTTC.

This rearrangement joins TRBV9 to TRBJ2-3; 9 bases fit TRBD2. Trimming removed 4 bases from V and 3 bases from J; junction bases left unmatched: 3. CDR1 is SGDLS, CDR2 YYNGEE, per germline. The CDR3 loop spans 14 amino acids. The CDR3 here is CASSQAGGTDTQYF. For the CDR3, the DNA is TGTGCCAGCAGCCAAGCGGGGGGAACAGATACGCAGTATTTT.

This chain uses TRBV11-2 with TRBJ1-4; 9 bases fit TRBD1. The length of the CDR3 is 15 residues. With V trimmed by 5 bases and J by 2 bases, 3 bases remained unmatched. CDR1 and CDR2 (germline): SGHAT, FQNNGV. The CDR3 sequence: CASSVGTGTNEKLFF. In DNA form, the CDR3 reads TGTGCCAGCAGCGTAGGGACAGGGACTAATGAAAAACTGTTTTTT. Variable domain in full (rest from reference TRBV11-2 and TRBJ1-4): EAGVAQSPRYKIIEKRQSVAFWCNPISGHATLYWYQQILGQGPKLLIQFQNNGVVDDSQLPKDRFSAERLKGVDSTLKIQPAKLEDSAVYLCASSVGTGTNEKLFFGSGTQLSVL.

The J gene is TRBJ1-5, the V gene TRBV30; maybe TRBD1 (6 bases). The germline V and J ends were trimmed by 1 base and 7 bases, with 14 bases remaining between them. Germline V gene lookup returns CDR1 GTSNPN and CDR2 SVGIG (reference sequence). The CDR3 is made up of 14 amino acids. CDR3 amino acids: CAWSAPGAQQPQHF. The DNA of the CDR3 is TGTGCCTGGAGTGCCCCGGGGGCCCAACAGCCCCAGCATTTT.

The chain couples TRBV18 to TRBJ1-1; possibly TRBD1 for D (5 bases). V lost 6 bases and J 4 bases, leaving 15 bases between the germline ends. From germline, CDR1 is KGHSH and CDR2 LQKENI. This CDR3 comprises 14 residues. The CDR3 nucleotides read TGTGCCAGCTCGCTCCAGTTCGACAGCACTGAAGCTTTCTTT. Protein: CASSLQFDSTEAFF. The full variable domain, completed using reference TRBV18 and TRBJ1-1, is NAGVMQNPRHLVRRRGQEARLRCSPMKGHSHVYWYRQLPEEGLKFMVYLQKENIIDESGMPKERFSAEFPKEGPSILRIQQVVRGDSAAYFCASSLQFDSTEAFFGQGTRLTVV.

This rearrangement joins TRBV30 to TRBJ2-2, with no clear D. The ends were cut back, 3 bases at V and 0 bases at J, with 5 bases in the middle. CDR3 length equals 13 residues. Germline V lookup: CDR1 GTSNPN, CDR2 SVGIG (reference sequence). Here the CDR3 reads CAWSRANTGELFF. The CDR3 nucleotides are TGTGCCTGGAGCCGAGCGAACACCGGGGAGCTGTTTTTT.

In DNA, the CDR3 is TGTGCCAGCAGTCCGCGACCGGGACCCTATAGCAATCAGCCCCAGCATTTT. This codes for CASSPRPGPYSNQPQHF. The chain combines TRBV27 with TRBJ1-5; TRBD1 might be the D (5 bases). The V end lost 5 bases, the J end lost 0 bases, and 17 bases lay between the germline ends. This CDR3 is built from 17 residues. Looked up from germline, CDR1 is MNHEY and CDR2 is SMNVEV (reference sequence).

The chain uses TRBV6-5 and TRBJ2-1; TRBD2 matches 9 bases. This CDR3 spans 13 amino acids. Per the germline V gene, CDR1 is MNHEY and CDR2 is SVGAGI. The J segment lost 5 bases and the V segment lost 7 bases, leaving 3 bases of the junction unmatched. Written as DNA, the CDR3 is TGTGCCAGCAAGGTAGCGGGGGACAATGAGCAGTTCTTC. It codes for CASKVAGDNEQFF.

As concerns this clone: Other nucleotide sequences from this sample produce the same CDR3. The rearrangement links TRBV11-3 to TRBJ2-7; 12 nucleotides agree with TRBD2. Trimming at V came to 5 bases and at J to 3 bases, leaving 5 bases not matched to a gene. From germline, CDR1 is SGHNT and CDR2 YENEEA. This CDR3 region has 15 residues. This CDR3 reads CASSPGLAGSYEQYF. The CDR3 DNA reads as TGTGCCAGCAGCCCTGGACTAGCGGGAAGCTACGAGCAGTACTTC.

The genes are TRBV7-2 and TRBJ2-7; 12 bases fit TRBD2. J was trimmed by 7 bases and V by 4 bases; bases with no gene match: 8. The germline gives CDR1 SGHTA, CDR2 FQGNSA. The CDR3 extends over 15 amino acids. In DNA form, the CDR3 reads TGTGCCAGCAGCTCGCTAGCGGGAGGGACAGGGGAGCAGTACTTC. This codes for CASSSLAGGTGEQYF. The whole variable domain, filled in from reference TRBV7-2 and TRBJ2-7, reads GAGVSQSPSNKVTEKGKDVELRCDPISGHTALYWYRQSLGQGLEFLIYFQGNSAPDKSGLPSDRFSAERTGGSVSTLTIQRTQQEDSAVYLCASSSLAGGTGEQYFGPGTRLTVT.

This chain connects TRBV2 to TRBJ2-1; TRBD1 matches at 9 bases. Germline V gives CDR1 SNHLY, CDR2 FYNNEI. The CDR3 is 15 amino acids. J gave up 4 bases and V 5 bases, and 6 bases lay outside the gene matches. CDR3 bases: TGTGCCAGCAGTCAAACCGGGACAGGGTACAATGAGCAGTTCTTC. It specifies CASSQTGTGYNEQFF.

V and J are TRBV10-3 and TRBJ2-2; TRBD1 matches at 8 bases. Trimming removed 8 bases from V and 6 bases from J; junction bases left unmatched: 5. Germline values: CDR1 ENHRY, CDR2 SYGVKD. This CDR3 comprises 13 residues. CDR3 in DNA: TGTGCCATCGGGACAGGAGGGTCCGGGGAGCTGTTTTTT. Its translation: CAIGTGGSGELFF.

The rearrangement joins TRBV30 to TRBJ2-3; D is possibly TRBD1 or TRBD2 (5 bases each). Trimming pared 8 bases from V and 4 bases from J, leaving 13 bases between. This CDR3 has 12 amino acids. Germline V gene lookup returns CDR1 GTSNPN and CDR2 SVGIG (reference sequence). The CDR3 is CARDQGADTQYF. CDR3 coding DNA: TGTGCCCGAGACCAGGGAGCAGATACGCAGTATTTT.